The 28 T cell receptor beta chains given below trace back to one sample, sequenced in a study of Ad26.COV2.S vaccination and SARS-CoV-2 variants. Assay used: immunoSEQ multiplex PCR; TCRdb lists only in-frame clones, some missing. The sample includes 300,000 to 400,000 clones, about nine tenths of them seen just once. Treatment given: 19 received Ad26.COV2.S at low or high dose, single or two shots; about 5 received placebo; per-sample allocation not given. Material that was analyzed had been drawn on day 63 after the first vaccine or placebo injection. The source was peripheral blood, collected in a trial of Ad26.COV2.S vaccine versus placebo. The receptors shown here come from a person between 18 and 65 years old who received the Ad26.COV2.S COVID-19 vaccine or a placebo.

This clone appeared a few times. V gene TRBV6-6 combines with J gene TRBJ1-1; the D is unclear. Deletions cut 2 bases from V and 1 base from J, with 8 bases between. The germline V gene encodes CDR1 MNHNY and CDR2 SVGAGI (reference sequence). This CDR3 spans 14 amino acids. The CDR3 nucleotides are TGTGCCAGCAGTTACAACAGTCCGAACACTGAAGCTTTCTTT. Its protein is CASSYNSPNTEAFF.

The chain has TRBV13 and TRBJ2-6; D remains unclear. Germline CDR1 PRHDT, CDR2 FYEKMQ (reference sequence). This CDR3 contains 20 residues. V lost 5 bases and J 6 bases, leaving 29 bases between the germline ends. The CDR3 sequence is CASSEFWPINTYSEANVLTF. The CDR3 DNA reads TGTGCCAGCAGCGAATTTTGGCCTATCAACACCTACAGCGAGGCCAACGTCCTGACTTTC.

This chain uses TRBV19 with TRBJ1-2; D may be TRBD1 (5 bases). The CDR3 has 14 amino acids. Germline CDR1 is LNHDA and CDR2 is SQIVND (reference sequence). Deletions cut 7 bases from V and 4 bases from J, with 16 bases between. The CDR3 DNA reads TGTGCCAGTAACACAGGAAGGGGTCCCTATGGCTACACCTTC. Translation: CASNTGRGPYGYTF.

In this sample, this clone turned up once. The V gene is TRBV28, the J gene TRBJ1-2; D is unresolved. Germline CDR1 is MDHEN and CDR2 is SYDVKM. Trimming stripped 8 bases from V and 0 bases from J, with 16 bases between. The CDR3 is made up of 15 amino acids. CDR3 residues: CASGGFADPNYGYTF. CDR3 bases: TGTGCCAGCGGAGGGTTCGCAGACCCTAACTATGGCTACACCTTC.

This clone appeared a single time. V usage is TRBV15 and J usage is TRBJ2-2, with TRBD2 identical over 7 bases. From germline, CDR1 is LNHNV and CDR2 YYDKDF (reference sequence). The trim removed 0 bases at V and 4 bases at J, leaving 8 bases unmatched. This CDR3 region has 17 residues. The CDR3 reads CATSRDWASGRTGELFF. DNA of the CDR3: TGTGCCACCAGCAGAGATTGGGCTAGCGGCCGCACCGGGGAGCTGTTTTTT.

The J gene is TRBJ2-2, the V gene TRBV7-2, with D hard to call. The CDR3 covers 15 residues. The V gene's germline CDR1 is SGHTA and CDR2 FQGNSA. V was shortened by 3 bases and J by 3 bases, with 11 bases between the two germline ends. In DNA, the CDR3 is TGTGCCAGCAGCTTTCGAGTTGGGGACACCGGGGAGCTGTTTTTT. It specifies CASSFRVGDTGELFF.

This chain uses TRBV4-3 with TRBJ2-6; 8 bases fit TRBD1. Trimming at V came to 1 base and at J to 0 bases, leaving 8 bases not matched to a gene. CDR1 is LGHNA and CDR2 is YSLEER in the germline V gene. The length of the CDR3 is 19 residues. The CDR3 DNA reads TGCGCCAGCAGCCAAGTTCCCGGGACAGGACTCTCTGGGGCCAACGTCCTGACTTTC. This gives the protein CASSQVPGTGLSGANVLTF.

The genes are TRBV5-3 and TRBJ2-1, with 12 bases identical to TRBD2. TRBV5-3 is annotated as an ORF whose role is uncertain. The CDR3 is made up of 18 amino acids. J gave up 0 bases and V 3 bases, and 7 bases lay outside the gene matches. CDR3 residues: CARSSGLAGLSSYNEQFF. The CDR3 DNA reads as TGTGCCAGAAGCTCGGGACTAGCGGGTTTGAGCTCCTACAATGAGCAGTTCTTC.

The chain has TRBV6-5 and TRBJ2-1; no clear D gene. CDR1 is MNHEY, CDR2 SVGAGI, per germline. The CDR3 has 14 residues. Trimming took off 7 bases at V and 5 bases at J, with 15 bases between the two ends. DNA for the CDR3: TGTGCCAGCAAGCTCGAGGCCCAGGACAATGAGCAGTTCTTC. This gives the protein CASKLEAQDNEQFF.

V and J are TRBV19 and TRBJ1-1; D remains unclear. The CDR3 contains 14 residues. Germline V gives CDR1 LNHDA, CDR2 SQIVND (reference sequence). V was trimmed by 4 bases and J by 6 bases, leaving 15 bases between them. The CDR3 coding sequence is TGTGCCAGTAGTACGATGTTTGGTGGCGCTGAAGCTTTCTTT. Amino acid sequence: CASSTMFGGAEAFF.

The chain joins TRBV7-2 to TRBJ1-2; D unresolved. Deletions cut 2 bases from V and 4 bases from J, with 17 bases between. The CDR3 runs 16 residues. Per the germline V gene, CDR1 is SGHTA and CDR2 is FQGNSA. Written as DNA, the CDR3 is TGTGCCAGCAGCTTATCCCCGCTCTATCGTATCTATGGCTACACCTTC. Its protein is CASSLSPLYRIYGYTF.

V and J are TRBV11-2 and TRBJ2-2, with D perhaps matching TRBD2 (5 bases). The V gene lost 0 bases and the J gene lost 2 bases, with 7 bases spanning the gap. There are 15 residues in the CDR3. Germline-derived CDR1 and CDR2 are SGHAT and FQNNGV. For the CDR3, the DNA is TGTGCCAGCAGCTTAGATGGACTCAACACCGGGGAGCTGTTTTTT. This encodes CASSLDGLNTGELFF. Full variable domain (rest looked up from reference TRBV11-2 and TRBJ2-2): EAGVAQSPRYKIIEKRQSVAFWCNPISGHATLYWYQQILGQGPKLLIQFQNNGVVDDSQLPKDRFSAERLKGVDSTLKIQPAKLEDSAVYLCASSLDGLNTGELFFGEGSRLTVL.

The rearrangement joins TRBV7-3 to TRBJ2-3, with D possibly TRBD1 on 5 matching bases. The germline V gene has CDR1 SGHTA and CDR2 FQGTGA. V was cut by 1 base and J by 0 bases, with 17 bases left in between. The CDR3 extends over 18 amino acids. CDR3 loop: CASSLRPAGNPSTDTQYF. The CDR3 DNA follows: TGTGCCAGCAGCTTAAGGCCCGCAGGGAACCCTAGCACAGATACGCAGTATTTT.

The J gene is TRBJ1-4, the V gene TRBV12-3 or TRBV12-4; D is unresolved. Trimming took 3 bases from V and 7 from J, leaving 6 bases between them. This CDR3 contains 12 residues. This CDR3 is CASSFDSEKLFF. The CDR3 DNA follows: TGTGCCAGCAGTTTCGATAGTGAAAAACTGTTTTTT.

The chain uses TRBV6-5 and TRBJ2-1; TRBD2 aligns across 7 bases. The J segment lost 3 bases and the V segment lost 6 bases, leaving 8 bases of the junction unmatched. The CDR3 is 15 residues long. Germline CDR1 is MNHEY and CDR2 is SVGAGI. The CDR3 region has the DNA TGTGCCAGCAGCCCCACCTCGGGAGGCTACAATGAGCAGTTCTTC. It codes for CASSPTSGGYNEQFF.

V is TRBV18 and J is TRBJ2-7; D not certain. The CDR3 runs to 13 residues. Germline V gives CDR1 KGHSH, CDR2 LQKENI. V was shortened by 3 bases and J by 6 bases, with 12 bases between the two germline ends. The CDR3 loop is CASSPRGQAEQYV. The CDR3 bases are TGTGCCAGCTCACCCCGTGGTCAGGCCGAGCAGTACGTC.

The chain links TRBV5-5 to TRBJ1-5, with D possibly being TRBD1 (6 bases). The CDR3 totals 15 residues. With 2 bases removed from V and 4 bases from J, the gap between germline ends came to 13 bases. Germline CDR1 is SGHKS and CDR2 is YYEKEE (reference sequence). In nucleotides, the CDR3 is TGTGCCAGCAGCTTTTCAGGGGACCTAAATCAGCCCCAGCATTTT. It codes for CASSFSGDLNQPQHF. The full variable domain, with the rest looked up from reference TRBV5-5 and TRBJ1-5, is DAGVTQSPTHLIKTRGQQVTLRCSPISGHKSVSWYQQVLGQGPQFIFQYYEKEERGRGNFPDRFSARQFPNYSSELNVNALLLGDSALYLCASSFSGDLNQPQHFGDGTRLSIL.

The chain is built from TRBV19 and TRBJ1-2, with D perhaps matching TRBD1 (5 bases). This CDR3 spans 15 amino acids. The V gene's germline CDR1 is LNHDA and CDR2 SQIVND (reference sequence). Between the trimmed V and J ends, which lost 3 bases and 3 bases, there was a span of 14 bases. CDR3 loop: CASSMDISTHYGYTF. In DNA, the CDR3 is TGTGCCAGTAGTATGGACATTTCCACCCACTATGGCTACACCTTC.

The chain is built from TRBV4-3 and TRBJ2-1; D unclear. V was trimmed by 0 bases and J by 0 bases, leaving 6 bases between them. CDR1 is LGHNA and CDR2 is YSLEER in the germline V gene. The CDR3 length is 15 residues. The CDR3 DNA reads TGCGCCAGCAGCCAAGATGGCAGCTCCTACAATGAGCAGTTCTTC. Protein: CASSQDGSSYNEQFF.

The rearrangement joins TRBV10-1 to TRBJ2-5; 10 bases map to TRBD1. Germline V gene lookup returns CDR1 WNHNN and CDR2 SYGVQD (reference sequence). The CDR3 extends over 14 amino acids. V was clipped by 4 bases and J by 2 bases; unmatched bases: 1. The CDR3 nucleotides are TGCGCCAGCAGTGGGGACAGGGGTCAAGAGACCCAGTACTTC. Its protein is CASSGDRGQETQYF.

The CDR3 nucleotides read TGTGCCAGCAGTTACCAGGGGGCTCAAGGAAACACCATATATTTT. Translation gives CASSYQGAQGNTIYF. The J gene is TRBJ1-3, the V gene TRBV6-5, with 8 bases matching TRBD1. The CDR3 contains 15 residues. Per germline, CDR1 MNHEY and CDR2 SVGAGI. V shed 2 bases, J shed 4 bases, and the junction held 4 bases outside the gene matches.

The chain employs TRBV29-1 and TRBJ1-2; weak D call: TRBD1 (6 bases). The CDR3 has 14 residues. The V gene lost 2 bases and the J gene lost 5 bases, with 15 bases spanning the gap. Germline V gene lookup returns CDR1 SQVTM and CDR2 ANQGSEA. The CDR3 DNA reads TGCAGCGTTGAATACGGGGGGCAGGGTTATGGCTACACCTTC. It specifies CSVEYGGQGYGYTF. Combining the CDR3 with reference TRBV29-1 and TRBJ1-2 gives the whole variable domain SAVISQKPSRDICQRGTSLTIQCQVDSQVTMMFWYRQQPGQSLTLIATANQGSEATYESGFVIDKFPISRPNLTFSTLTVSNMSPEDSSIYLCSVEYGGQGYGYTFGSGTRLTVV.

V and J are TRBV4-1 and TRBJ2-2; D is perhaps TRBD1 or TRBD2 (5 bases each). From germline, CDR1 is MGHRA and CDR2 YSYEKL. Trimming cost V 6 bases and J 6 bases, with 17 bases left between them. CDR3 length: 15 amino acids. The CDR3 region is CASSMWGSTPGELFF. Written as DNA, the CDR3 is TGCGCCAGCAGTATGTGGGGGTCCACCCCCGGGGAGCTGTTTTTT.

The rearrangement joins TRBV14 to TRBJ1-1; 9 nucleotides agree with TRBD1. Germline CDR1 reads SGHDN; CDR2 reads FVKESK. The CDR3 covers 15 residues. Unmatched junction bases numbered 5, after V lost 1 base and J lost 5 bases. CDR3 in DNA: TGTGCCAGCAGCCAAGCCGGGACAGGGTGGACTGAAGCTTTCTTT. This encodes CASSQAGTGWTEAFF.

This clone was observed once. Additional DNA sequences in this sample encode the identical CDR3. The gene calls are TRBV7-2 and TRBJ2-3; 10 nucleotides line up with TRBD2. The germline gives CDR1 SGHTA, CDR2 FQGNSA. V lost 1 base to trimming and J lost 0 bases; unmatched junction nucleotides: 1. This CDR3 comprises 16 residues. The CDR3 sequence is CASSLGAGGSTDTQYF. CDR3 coding DNA: TGTGCCAGCAGCTTAGGAGCGGGGGGGAGCACAGATACGCAGTATTTT.

V gene TRBV25-1 combines with J gene TRBJ2-1, with no clear D. Between the trimmed V and J ends, which lost 1 base and 4 bases, there was a span of 11 bases. The CDR3 has 15 residues. CDR1 and CDR2 from the germline V gene are MGHDK and SYGVNS. For the CDR3, the DNA is TGTGCCAGCAGTGAATCACGGATACAATACAATGAGCAGTTCTTC. It translates to CASSESRIQYNEQFF.

V and J are TRBV4-1 and TRBJ1-4; D is uncertain. This CDR3 region has 15 residues. V was shortened by 4 bases and J by 8 bases, with 17 bases between the two germline ends. Germline-derived CDR1 and CDR2 are MGHRA and YSYEKL. CDR3 coding DNA: TGCGCCAGCAGCCTATCGACGGCCTCAACAGAAAAACTGTTTTTT. Amino acid sequence: CASSLSTASTEKLFF.

The chain is built from TRBV6-1 and TRBJ1-6; no definite D call. This CDR3 comprises 13 residues. The V end lost 7 bases, the J end lost 7 bases, and 11 bases lay between the germline ends. CDR1 and CDR2 (germline): MNHNS, SASEGT. CDR3: CASKNTENSPLHF. The CDR3 nucleotides read TGTGCCAGCAAGAATACAGAGAATTCACCCCTCCACTTT.